The source of this T cell receptor beta chain is a study of cytomegalovirus exposure and HLA in healthy donors. The primer mix had 60 Vbeta and 13 Jbeta primers. Produced via immunoSEQ multiplex PCR; TCRdb's table is partial and in-frame only. The data contain approximately 70,000 clones, 74% of them singletons. Study conclusions and caveats: When a later analysis compared HLA-associated TCR beta chains with equally common others, the HLA-associated chains turned out to be more clonally expanded and to have lower generation probabilities. A later analysis found most CMV-associated TCR beta chains apparently HLA-restricted.

CDR1 and CDR2 from the germline V gene are MNHEY and SMNVEV (reference sequence). Trimming pared 0 bases from V and 0 bases from J, leaving 6 bases between. The CDR3 loop spans 14 amino acids. This clone has only a few counts. What it binds is unknown. This chain joins TRBV27 and TRBJ2-7; D remains unclear. The material sequenced was PBMCs. The receptor was isolated from a human donor in good health. CDR3 sequence (DNA): TGTGCCAGCAGTTTATCTGGCCCCTCCTACGAGCAGTACTTC. Amino acid sequence: CASSLSGPSYEQYF.